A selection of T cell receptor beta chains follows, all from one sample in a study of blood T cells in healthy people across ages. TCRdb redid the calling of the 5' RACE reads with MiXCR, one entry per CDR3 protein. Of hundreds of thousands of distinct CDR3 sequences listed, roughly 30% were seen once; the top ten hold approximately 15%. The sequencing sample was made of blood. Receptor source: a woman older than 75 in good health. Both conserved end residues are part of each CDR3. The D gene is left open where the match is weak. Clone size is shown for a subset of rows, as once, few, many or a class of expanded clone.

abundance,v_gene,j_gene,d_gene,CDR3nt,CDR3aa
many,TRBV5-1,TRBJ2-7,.,TGCGCCAGCAGCTTGGCCGGCTTACACGAGCAGTACTTC,CASSLAGLHEQYF
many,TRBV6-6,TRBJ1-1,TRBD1,TGTGCCAGCAGTTCGGACAGGTCGAACACTGAAGCTTTCTTT,CASSSDRSNTEAFF
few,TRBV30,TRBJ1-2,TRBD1,TGTGCCTGGATGGCGGACAGGGGTAGCTATGGCTACACCTTC,CAWMADRGSYGYTF
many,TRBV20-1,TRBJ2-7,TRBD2,TGCAGTGCTCCGGGACTAGCTAACGAGCAGTACTTC,CSAPGLANEQYF
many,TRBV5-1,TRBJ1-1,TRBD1,TGCGCCAGCAGCCGCCCCGGGACAGGGGGCGTAGGGACTGAAGCTTTCTTT,CASSRPGTGGVGTEAFF
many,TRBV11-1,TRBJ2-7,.,TGTGCCAGCAGCTTAGGCAGGGAGTCCTACGAGCAGTACTTC,CASSLGRESYEQYF
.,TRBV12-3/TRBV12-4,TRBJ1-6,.,TGTGCCAGCAGTTTGGCCGGGCCGACGCGTTCACCCCTCCACTTT,CASSLAGPTRSPLHF
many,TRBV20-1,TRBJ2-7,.,TGCAGTGCTACAGAGGCTAGGGGCCGCTACGAGCAGTACTTC,CSATEARGRYEQYF
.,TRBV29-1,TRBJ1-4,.,TGCAGCGTTTACAGGGAAGAAAAACTGTTTTTT,CSVYREEKLFF
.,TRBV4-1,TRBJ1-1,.,TGCGCCAGCAGCTCGAAATTGGGGCAGATGAACACTGAAGCTTTCTTT,CASSSKLGQMNTEAFF
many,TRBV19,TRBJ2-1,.,TGTGCCAGTACCCGGTTGTCAGGACAATACAATGAGCAGTTCTTC,CASTRLSGQYNEQFF
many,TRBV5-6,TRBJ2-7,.,TGTGCCAGCAGGGGACGGACCGTCTACGAGCAGTACTTC,CASRGRTVYEQYF
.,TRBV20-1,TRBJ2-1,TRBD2,TGCAGTGCTAGAGATCGGTCAGAACTAGCGGGGGGGATCTCCTACAATGAGCAGTTCTTC,CSARDRSELAGGISYNEQFF
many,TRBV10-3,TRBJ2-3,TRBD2,TGTGCCATCAGTGAGACTAGCGGGGTCACAGATACGCAGTATTTT,CAISETSGVTDTQYF
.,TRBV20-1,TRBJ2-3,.,TGCAGTGCTAAAGTGGCGAGGGGGGGGACTCGGGATACGCAGTATTTT,CSAKVARGGTRDTQYF
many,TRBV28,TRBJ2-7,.,TGTGCCAGCAGTCCAATATACAGGACGAGGCTCGAGCAGTACTTC,CASSPIYRTRLEQYF
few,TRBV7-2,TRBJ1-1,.,TGTGCCAGCAGCTTCCTAAGTGGGGCAGGGAGGATGAACACTGAAGCTTTCTTT,CASSFLSGAGRMNTEAFF
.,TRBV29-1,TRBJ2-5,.,TGCAGCGTTGAGGTGACAGTACAAGAGACCCGGTATTTC,CSVEVTVQETRYF
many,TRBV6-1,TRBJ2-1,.,TGTGCCAGCAGATGGCTACTAGTCGGTGAGCAGTTCTTC,CASRWLLVGEQFF
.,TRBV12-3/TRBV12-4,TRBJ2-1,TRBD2,TGTGCCAGCAGTTTCGGGACTAACCCCAATGAGCAGTTCTTC,CASSFGTNPNEQFF
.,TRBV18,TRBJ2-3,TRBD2,TGTGCCAGCCGTACCAGAGGGACTAGCGAGGAGAGCACAGATACGCAGTATTTT,CASRTRGTSEESTDTQYF
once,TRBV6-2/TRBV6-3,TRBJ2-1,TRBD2,TGTGCCAGCAGTTACCAATCCTTACGGGGGGCCTACAATGAGCAGTTCTTC,CASSYQSLRGAYNEQFF